The sequence of this T cell receptor beta chain was determined in a study of shared clonotypes between healthy human individuals. This clone was seen ten or more times. The CDR3 runs 17 residues. The germline CDR1 and CDR2 sequences are LGHNA and YNFKEQ. The junction had 4 bases not matched to a gene; V was cut back by 1 base and J by 2 bases. In the authors' workflow: Junction-only sequences produced by ImmunoSEQ had no quality scores, so filtering differed. Sequencing was performed with immunoSEQ multiplex PCR; in TCRdb, only in-frame clones are kept and a portion is missing. The DNA was the basis for D and trimming; V, J and clone size are from that table. The sample comprises around 79,000 clones, about 63% of which are singletons, and over 50% rests with the top ten.

This sequence was found in a man aged 30-40 years in good health. The chain carries TRBV4-2 and TRBJ2-5, with 13 bases that match TRBD2. Sequencing was done on a sample of memory CD8+ T cells sorted from blood. Subset defined: CD45RO+ cells pooled with CCR7-negative TemRA cells. CDR3: CASSQGGLAGPQETQYF. The CDR3, as DNA: TGTGCCAGCAGCCAAGGGGGACTAGCGGGACCGCAAGAGACCCAGTACTTC.